This T cell receptor beta chain was captured by sequencing in a study of CD8+ T cells in alopecia areata. Germline V CDR1 and CDR2: GTSNPN, SVGIG (reference sequence). With V trimmed by 5 bases and J by 9 bases, 10 bases remained unmatched. The CDR3 has 14 amino acids. This clone has only a few counts. Its target is not known. Study-level findings and limits: Researchers reported that TCR sharing among patients proved less clear than in mice, possibly HLA-linked.

In alopecia areata patients, both lesional scalp punch biopsies and peripheral blood were collected. cDNA prepared by RNA extraction and subsequent reverse transcription served as the template for sequencing. Libraries were prepared by immunoSEQ multiplex PCR; TCRdb keeps only in-frame clonotypes and omits some of them. The sample has more than 95,000 clones, about 40% seen once. This sequence was found in a human donor with alopecia areata. The chain is built from TRBV30 and TRBJ2-1; 10 bases align to TRBD2. Sequenced sample: CD4+ T cells sorted from blood. This CDR3 is CAWRTSGSNSEQFF. CDR3 nucleotides: TGTGCCTGGCGGACTAGCGGAAGCAATAGTGAGCAGTTCTTC.